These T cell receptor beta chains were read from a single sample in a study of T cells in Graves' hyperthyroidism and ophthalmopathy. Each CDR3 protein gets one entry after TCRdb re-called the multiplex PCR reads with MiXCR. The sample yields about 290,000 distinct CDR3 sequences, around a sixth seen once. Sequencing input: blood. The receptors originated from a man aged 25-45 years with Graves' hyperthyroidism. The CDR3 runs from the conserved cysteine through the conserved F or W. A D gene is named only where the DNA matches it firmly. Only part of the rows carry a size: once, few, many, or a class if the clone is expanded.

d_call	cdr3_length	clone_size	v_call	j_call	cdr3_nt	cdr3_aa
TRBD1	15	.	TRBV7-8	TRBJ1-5	TGTGCCAGCAGCTTAGTGACAGGGGGAGATCAGCCCCAGCATTTT	CASSLVTGGDQPQHF
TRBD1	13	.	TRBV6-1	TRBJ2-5	TGTGCCAGCAGTCCGGGACAGCTAGAGACCCAGTACTTC	CASSPGQLETQYF
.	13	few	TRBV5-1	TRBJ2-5	TGCGCCAGCAGCCCCATAGTACAAGAGACCCAGTACTTC	CASSPIVQETQYF
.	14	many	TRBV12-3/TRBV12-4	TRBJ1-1	TGTGCCAGCATCCTTCGGGGGGCGGACACTGAAGCTTTCTTT	CASILRGADTEAFF
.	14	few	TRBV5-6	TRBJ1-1	TGTGCCAGCAGCTTGGGGTGGGGGCGGACTGAAGCTTTCTTT	CASSLGWGRTEAFF
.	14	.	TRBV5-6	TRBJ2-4	TGTGCCAGCAGTTACAGTTCCGGCAAAAACATTCAGTACTTC	CASSYSSGKNIQYF
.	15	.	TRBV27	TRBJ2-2	TGTGCCAGCAGGGGAAAAGGTCCGAACACCGGGGAGCTGTTTTTT	CASRGKGPNTGELFF
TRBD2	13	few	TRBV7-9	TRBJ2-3	TGTGCCAGCAGCTGGACTAGCGGAGATACGCAGTATTTT	CASSWTSGDTQYF
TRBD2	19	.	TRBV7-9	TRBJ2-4	TGTGCCAGCAGCTTAGCGGTCTCTAGCGGGAGGGGAGCCAAAAACATTCAGTACTTC	CASSLAVSSGRGAKNIQYF
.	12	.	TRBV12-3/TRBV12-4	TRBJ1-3	TGTGCCAGCAGCGTGACTGGAAACACCATATATTTT	CASSVTGNTIYF
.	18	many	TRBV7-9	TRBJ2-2	TGTGCCAGCAGCCCCGGGCGCCACCATGTATTTAGGACCGGGGAGCTGTTTTTT	CASSPGRHHVFRTGELFF
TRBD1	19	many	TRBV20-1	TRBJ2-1	TGCAGTGCTAGAGGTCCCACAGGGGGCGCGGGGGCTGCGTCCCATGAGCAGTTCTTC	CSARGPTGGAGAASHEQFF
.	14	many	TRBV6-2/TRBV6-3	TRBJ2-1	TGTGCCAGCAGCGGACGAAGCTCCTACAATGAGCAGTTCTTC	CASSGRSSYNEQFF
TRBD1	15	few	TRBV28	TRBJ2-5	TGTGCCAGCAGTTTGCCAGGGACAGGGGGAGAGACCCAGTACTTC	CASSLPGTGGETQYF
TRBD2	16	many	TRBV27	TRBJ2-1	TGTGCCAGCAGTTTATCGGGAGGGAATCAATACAATGAGCAGTTCTTC	CASSLSGGNQYNEQFF
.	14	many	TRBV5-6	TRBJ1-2	TGTGCCAGCAGCCCAGGACACCTTAACTATGGCTACACCTTC	CASSPGHLNYGYTF
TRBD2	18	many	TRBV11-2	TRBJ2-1	TGTGCCAGCAGCTTAACCCTAGCGGGAGTGGGGGCCTACAATGAGCAGTTCTTC	CASSLTLAGVGAYNEQFF
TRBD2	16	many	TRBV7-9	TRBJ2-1	TGTGCCAGCAGCTCCCAGACTAGCGGGAGGGCCGGTGAGCAGTTCTTC	CASSSQTSGRAGEQFF
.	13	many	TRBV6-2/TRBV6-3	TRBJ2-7	TGTGCCATCCAGGCGGGACCAGTCCACGAGCAGTACTTC	CAIQAGPVHEQYF
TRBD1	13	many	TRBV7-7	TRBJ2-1	TGTGCTAGCAGCTCCCCAGGGGGTTTCGAGCAGTTCTTC	CASSSPGGFEQFF
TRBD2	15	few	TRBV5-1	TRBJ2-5	TGCGCCAGCAGCTTGTCTCCTAGCGGTCAAGAGACCCAGTACTTC	CASSLSPSGQETQYF